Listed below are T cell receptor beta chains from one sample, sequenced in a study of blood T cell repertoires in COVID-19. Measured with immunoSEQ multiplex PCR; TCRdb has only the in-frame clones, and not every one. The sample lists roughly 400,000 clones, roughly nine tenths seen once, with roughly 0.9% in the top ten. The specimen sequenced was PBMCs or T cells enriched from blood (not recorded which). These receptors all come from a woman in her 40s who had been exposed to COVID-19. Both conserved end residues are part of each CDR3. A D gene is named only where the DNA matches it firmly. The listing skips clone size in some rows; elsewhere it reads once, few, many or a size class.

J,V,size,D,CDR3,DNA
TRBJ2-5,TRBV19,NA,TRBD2,CASSTGLAGEFYQETQYF,TGTGCCAGTAGTACGGGACTAGCGGGAGAATTCTACCAAGAGACCCAGTACTTC
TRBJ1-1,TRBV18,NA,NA,CASSPSRTEAFF,TGTGCCAGCTCACCATCCAGGACTGAAGCTTTCTTT
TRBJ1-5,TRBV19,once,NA,CASKGEGVAQHF,TGTGCCAGTAAGGGCGAGGGGGTGGCCCAGCATTTT
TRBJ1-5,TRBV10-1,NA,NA,CASSESEGQPQHF,TGCGCCAGCAGTGAGTCTGAGGGTCAGCCCCAGCATTTT
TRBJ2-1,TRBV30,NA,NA,CAWGPRSNEQFF,TGTGCCTGGGGGCCCCGCTCGAATGAGCAGTTCTTC
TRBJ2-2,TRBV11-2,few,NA,CASSLIRVGTPNTGELFF,TGTGCCAGCAGCTTAATTCGAGTGGGGACACCAAACACCGGGGAGCTGTTTTTT
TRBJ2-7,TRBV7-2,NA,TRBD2,CASSAGLAGGLNEQYF,TGTGCCAGCAGCGCGGGACTAGCGGGAGGGTTGAACGAGCAGTACTTC
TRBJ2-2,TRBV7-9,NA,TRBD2,CASGRPGLAGRNTGELFF,TGTGCCAGCGGCCGACCGGGACTAGCGGGCCGGAACACCGGGGAGCTGTTTTTT
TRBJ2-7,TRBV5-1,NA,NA,CASSSVMRQYF,TGCGCCAGCAGCTCCGTAATGAGGCAGTACTTC
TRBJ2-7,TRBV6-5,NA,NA,CASRLTGPSYEQYF,TGTGCCAGCAGGCTGACTGGTCCCTCCTACGAGCAGTACTTC
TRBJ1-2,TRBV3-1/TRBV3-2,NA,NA,CASSQGEGGPYGYTF,TGTGCCAGCAGCCAAGGGGAGGGGGGACCCTATGGCTACACCTTC
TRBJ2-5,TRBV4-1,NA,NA,CASSQDSPGRETQYF,TGCGCCAGCAGCCAGGACAGTCCCGGCAGAGAGACCCAGTACTTC
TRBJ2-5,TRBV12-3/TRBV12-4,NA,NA,CASSLGSGETQYF,TGTGCCAGCAGTTTGGGTAGCGGAGAGACCCAGTACTTC
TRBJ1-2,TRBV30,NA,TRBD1,CAWIGGQVYGYTF,TGTGCCTGGATCGGGGGACAGGTCTATGGCTACACCTTC
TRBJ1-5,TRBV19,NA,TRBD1,CASSGTDNQPQHF,TGTGCCAGTAGCGGGACAGACAATCAGCCCCAGCATTTT
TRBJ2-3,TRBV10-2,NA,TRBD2,CASSETSGRARSTDTQYF,TGCGCCAGCAGCGAGACTAGCGGGAGGGCTCGCAGCACAGATACGCAGTATTTT
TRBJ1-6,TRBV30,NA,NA,CAWSVQTSPLHF,TGTGCCTGGAGTGTACAAACTTCACCCCTCCACTTT
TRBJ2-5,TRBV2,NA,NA,CASSVGGGGKETQYF,TGTGCCAGCAGTGTAGGTGGTGGAGGGAAAGAGACCCAGTACTTC
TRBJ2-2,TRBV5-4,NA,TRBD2,CASSSLAGGLIPGELFF,TGTGCCAGCAGCTCACTAGCGGGGGGTTTAATCCCCGGGGAGCTGTTTTTT
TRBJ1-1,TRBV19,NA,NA,CASSKAGSMNTEAFF,TGTGCCAGTAGTAAGGCAGGGTCGATGAACACTGAAGCTTTCTTT
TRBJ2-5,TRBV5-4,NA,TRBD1,CASSSGQGRETQYF,TGTGCCAGCAGCTCAGGACAGGGGAGAGAGACCCAGTACTTC
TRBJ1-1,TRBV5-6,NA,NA,CASSPWTANTEAFF,TGTGCCAGCAGCCCCTGGACAGCGAACACTGAAGCTTTCTTT
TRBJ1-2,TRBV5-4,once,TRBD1,CASSLDRGNGYGYTF,TGTGCCAGCAGCTTGGACAGGGGGAATGGGTATGGCTACACCTTC
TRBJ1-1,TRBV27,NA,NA,CASSSTANTEAFF,TGTGCCAGCAGTTCGACAGCAAACACTGAAGCTTTCTTT
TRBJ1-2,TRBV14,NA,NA,CASSPTLDYGYTF,TGTGCCAGCAGCCCTACTTTGGACTATGGCTACACCTTC
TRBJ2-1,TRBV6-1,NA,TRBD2,CASSVLRGDNEQFF,TGTGCCAGCAGTGTACTCCGGGGGGACAATGAGCAGTTCTTC
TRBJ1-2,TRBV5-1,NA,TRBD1,CASSLEGQGNNYGYTF,TGCGCCAGCAGCTTGGAGGGACAGGGGAACAACTATGGCTACACCTTC
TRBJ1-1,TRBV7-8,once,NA,CASSYDQGTEAFF,TGTGCCAGCAGCTACGACCAGGGGACTGAAGCTTTCTTT
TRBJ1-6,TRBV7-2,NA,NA,CASSANGSPLHF,TGTGCCAGCAGTGCGAATGGTTCACCCCTCCACTTT
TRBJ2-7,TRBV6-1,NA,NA,CASSDPGGLGQYF,TGTGCCAGCAGTGACCCGGGGGGCCTCGGGCAGTACTTC
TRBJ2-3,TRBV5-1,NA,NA,CASSFEGGQDTQYF,TGCGCCAGCAGCTTTGAGGGTGGGCAAGATACGCAGTATTTT
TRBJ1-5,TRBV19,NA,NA,CASTSQLTGYPQPQHF,TGTGCCAGTACTTCACAACTTACAGGGTACCCTCAGCCCCAGCATTTT
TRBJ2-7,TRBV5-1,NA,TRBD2,CASSLDGQGAGDEQYF,TGCGCCAGCAGCTTGGATGGGCAGGGCGCGGGGGACGAGCAGTACTTC
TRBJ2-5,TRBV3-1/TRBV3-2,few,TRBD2,CASSQGGGLAGALFAETQYF,TGTGCCAGCAGCCAAGGGGGGGGTCTAGCGGGAGCTTTATTCGCGGAGACCCAGTACTTC
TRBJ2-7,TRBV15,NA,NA,CATSRGAGTLSYEQYF,TGTGCCACCAGCAGAGGGGCCGGGACACTTTCCTACGAGCAGTACTTC
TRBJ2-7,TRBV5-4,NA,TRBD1,CASSLSGTGGFEQYF,TGTGCCAGCAGCTTGTCCGGGACAGGGGGCTTCGAGCAGTACTTC
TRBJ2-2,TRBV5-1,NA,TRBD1,CASSPRTGANTGELFF,TGCGCCAGCAGCCCCCGGACAGGTGCCAACACCGGGGAGCTGTTTTTT
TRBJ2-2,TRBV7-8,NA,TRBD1,CASSLVRPQGARGAGELFF,TGTGCCAGCAGCTTAGTTCGGCCACAGGGGGCGAGGGGCGCCGGGGAGCTGTTTTTT
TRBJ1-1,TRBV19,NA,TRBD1,CATKGQGRMAFF,TGTGCCACTAAGGGACAGGGGAGGATGGCTTTCTTT
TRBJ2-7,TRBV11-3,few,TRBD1,CASSYGQGSYEQYF,TGTGCCAGCAGCTATGGACAGGGAAGCTACGAGCAGTACTTC